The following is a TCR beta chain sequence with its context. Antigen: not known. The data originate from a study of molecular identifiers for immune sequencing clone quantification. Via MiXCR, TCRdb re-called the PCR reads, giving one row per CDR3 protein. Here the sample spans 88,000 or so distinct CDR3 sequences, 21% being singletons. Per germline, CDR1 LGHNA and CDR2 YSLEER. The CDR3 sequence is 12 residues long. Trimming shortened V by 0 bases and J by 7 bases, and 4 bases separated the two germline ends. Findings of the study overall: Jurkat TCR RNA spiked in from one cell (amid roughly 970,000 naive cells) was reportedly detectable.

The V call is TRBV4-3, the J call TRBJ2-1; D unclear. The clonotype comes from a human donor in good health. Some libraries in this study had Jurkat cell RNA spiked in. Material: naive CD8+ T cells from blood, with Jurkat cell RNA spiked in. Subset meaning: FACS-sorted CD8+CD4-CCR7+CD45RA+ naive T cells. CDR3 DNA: TGCGCCAGCAGCCAAGATCTGAATGAGCAGTTCTTC. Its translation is CASSQDLNEQFF.